The 32 T cell receptor beta chains below come from one sample, sequenced in a study of CD4+ T cells in melanoma. Profiling relied on immunoSEQ multiplex PCR, and the TCRdb table lists in-frame clones only, not all of them. Of some 21,000 clones detected, roughly four fifths appear once; the ten largest clones hold 3.6%. The sequenced material came from cells from a culture (not recorded whether cultured in vitro). These receptors all stem from a human donor with melanoma.

V and J are TRBV18 and TRBJ1-3; D is possibly TRBD1 (6 bases). Trimming left V 1 base short and J 1 base short, with 14 bases between. The CDR3 consists of 17 residues. Germline values: CDR1 KGHSH, CDR2 LQKENI. This CDR3 reads CASSPRQAGSSGNTIYF. CDR3 nucleotides: TGTGCCAGCTCACCACGACAGGCTGGATCATCTGGAAACACCATATATTTT.

The chain links TRBV7-3 to TRBJ2-3; TRBD1 might be the D (5 bases). In germline, CDR1 is SGHTA, CDR2 FQGTGA. V lost 5 bases and J 2 bases, leaving 11 bases between the germline ends. The CDR3 spans 14 residues. The CDR3 region has the DNA TGTGCCAGCAGCCCAGGACATAACACAGATACGCAGTATTTT. Translation: CASSPGHNTDTQYF.

This chain connects TRBV5-4 to TRBJ2-5, with 7 bases that match TRBD2. Germline CDR1 is SGHNT and CDR2 is YYREEE (reference sequence). The CDR3 consists of 14 residues. V shed 4 bases and J 5 bases; nucleotides not matched to a gene: 8. The CDR3, as DNA: TGTGCCAGCAGCCAGCGGGGAAGTGGTGAGACCCAGTACTTC. Translation gives CASSQRGSGETQYF.

The chain couples TRBV6-5 to TRBJ2-5; 7 nucleotides match TRBD1. In germline, CDR1 is MNHEY, CDR2 SVGAGI. The CDR3 is 13 amino acids. The V gene end was trimmed by 2 bases and the J gene end by 7 bases; junction bases not matched to a gene: 4. CDR3 DNA sequence: TGTGCCAGCAGTTACGGCCAGGGGGTGACCCAGTACTTC. This codes for CASSYGQGVTQYF.

This chain joins TRBV7-6 and TRBJ1-2; weak D call: TRBD1 (6 bases). This CDR3 comprises 16 residues. Germline V lookup: CDR1 SGHVS, CDR2 FNYEAQ. V lost 1 base to trimming and J lost 6 bases, with 18 bases between them. The CDR3 loop is CASSLGVAGGADGYTF. The CDR3 bases are TGTGCCAGCAGCTTAGGAGTTGCGGGGGGCGCAGATGGCTACACCTTC.

The gene calls are TRBV5-5 and TRBJ2-1; TRBD1 is a possible D gene (8 bases). Trimming took 5 bases from V and 8 from J, leaving 20 bases between them. CDR3 length equals 15 residues. The germline V gene has CDR1 SGHKS and CDR2 YYEKEE (reference sequence). Here the CDR3 reads CASRGGVGQGYEQFF. CDR3 DNA sequence: TGTGCCAGCAGGGGGGGGGTCGGACAGGGTTATGAGCAGTTCTTC.

V and J are TRBV7-3 and TRBJ2-5; tentatively, D is TRBD1 (7 bases). V was trimmed by 5 bases and J by 7 bases, leaving 14 bases between them. The CDR3 is 13 amino acids. Germline CDR1 is SGHTA and CDR2 is FQGTGA. The CDR3 coding sequence is TGTGCCAGCAGCCAAAGACAGGGAGGGACCCAGTACTTC. Translated, it gives CASSQRQGGTQYF.

The chain combines TRBV29-1 with TRBJ1-5; 8 bases align to TRBD1. The CDR3 totals 14 residues. Unmatched junction bases numbered 9, after V lost 7 bases and J lost 4 bases. CDR1 is SQVTM, CDR2 ANQGSEA, per germline. The CDR3 here is CSARGTGGNQPQHF. The CDR3 DNA is TGCAGCGCCAGGGGGACAGGAGGAAATCAGCCCCAGCATTTT.

The CDR3 DNA is TGTGCCAGCAGTGAAGCGTCAGACCAAGAGACCCAGTACTTC. Amino acid sequence: CASSEASDQETQYF. The V and J genes are TRBV2 and TRBJ2-5; unclear D gene. The CDR3 contains 14 residues. Trimming took 0 bases from V and 0 from J, leaving 5 bases between them. CDR1 and CDR2 (germline): SNHLY, FYNNEI.

V usage is TRBV29-1 and J usage is TRBJ1-1, with TRBD1 matching over 10 bases. The germline gives CDR1 SQVTM, CDR2 ANQGSEA. The ends lost 2 bases at V and 4 bases at J; junction bases unmatched: 13. The CDR3 is 17 residues long. DNA for the CDR3: TGCAGCGTTGAATCTCTTGGGACAGGGGTTGTAGGCACTGAAGCTTTCTTT. This gives the protein CSVESLGTGVVGTEAFF.

J is TRBJ2-3 and V is TRBV5-1; 7 nucleotides line up with TRBD1. This CDR3 region has 13 residues. Trimming at V came to 6 bases and at J to 2 bases, leaving 3 bases not matched to a gene. Looked up from germline, CDR1 is SGHRS and CDR2 is YFSETQ. The CDR3 region has the DNA TGCGCCAGCACCGGACAGGACACAGATACGCAGTATTTT. Translating it yields CASTGQDTDTQYF.

This chain joins TRBV25-1 and TRBJ2-7; 11 positions match TRBD1. CDR1 MGHDK and CDR2 SYGVNS come from the germline V gene. V dropped 2 bases and J dropped 3; count of bases not matched to a gene: 6. There are 16 residues in the CDR3. The CDR3 DNA reads TGTGCCAGCAGTGAACACCCGGGACAGGGGGACTACGAGCAGTACTTC. This encodes CASSEHPGQGDYEQYF.

The CDR3 sequence is CASSQWGLGYTF. The CDR3 DNA follows: TGCGCCAGCAGCCAGTGGGGGTTGGGCTACACCTTC. The chain carries TRBV4-1 and TRBJ1-2; D is possibly TRBD1 (5 bases). The CDR3 totals 12 residues. The V gene lost 3 bases and the J gene lost 8 bases, with 10 bases spanning the gap. CDR1 is MGHRA, CDR2 YSYEKL, per germline.

The chain joins TRBV11-2 to TRBJ1-3; D call uncertain. This CDR3 spans 14 amino acids. V lost 5 bases and J 0 bases, leaving 8 bases between the germline ends. Germline lookup yields CDR1 SGHAT and CDR2 FQNNGV. The CDR3 nucleotides are TGTGCCAGCAGCACCACACGCTCTGGAAACACCATATATTTT. It translates to CASSTTRSGNTIYF.

This clone has just one count. The V call is TRBV6-1, the J call TRBJ1-4; 9 bases match TRBD1. The ends lost 7 bases at V and 5 bases at J; junction bases unmatched: 8. CDR3 length: 15 amino acids. Germline CDR1 reads MNHNS; CDR2 reads SASEGT. CDR3 in DNA: TGTGCCAGCACCTACCTCGGGACAGGGAATGAAAAACTGTTTTTT. Encoded protein: CASTYLGTGNEKLFF.

The CDR3 nucleotides are TGTGCCAGCAGCTTAGGTCGTTGGGGACTAGCGAAATTCAATGAGCAGTTCTTC. Translated: CASSLGRWGLAKFNEQFF. The rearrangement joins TRBV7-8 to TRBJ2-1; 10 positions match TRBD2. Germline-derived CDR1 and CDR2 are SGHVS and FQNEAQ. The CDR3 runs 18 residues. The trim removed 1 base at V and 6 bases at J, leaving 12 bases unmatched.

This clone was counted a single time. The V call is TRBV6-5, the J call TRBJ1-6; D not certain. Germline V gene sequence: CDR1 MNHEY, CDR2 SVGAGI. The CDR3 is made up of 13 amino acids. The V and J ends lost 7 bases and 8 bases respectively, with 12 bases between them. Here the CDR3 DNA reads TGTGCCAGCAAATTAGGGATGGATTCACCCCTCCACTTT. This gives the protein CASKLGMDSPLHF.

This rearrangement joins TRBV18 to TRBJ2-5; TRBD2 matches 8 bases. The CDR3 is 16 residues long. From germline, CDR1 is KGHSH and CDR2 LQKENI. V lost 6 bases to trimming and J lost 5 bases; unmatched junction nucleotides: 14. DNA for the CDR3: TGTGCCAGCTCCGGGGCAATTCTTCGGGGGGGCGAGACCCAGTACTTC. This codes for CASSGAILRGGETQYF.

This clone appeared a single time. The V call is TRBV30, the J call TRBJ1-2, with D unresolved. Germline V lookup: CDR1 GTSNPN, CDR2 SVGIG (reference sequence). V lost 3 bases to trimming and J lost 2 bases, with 16 bases between them. The CDR3 spans 15 residues. CDR3 bases: TGTGCCTGGAGGAGTGCCCGAACCCGGAACTATGGCTACACCTTC. Amino acid sequence: CAWRSARTRNYGYTF.

The V and J genes are TRBV29-1 and TRBJ2-7, with TRBD1 identical over 7 bases. From germline, CDR1 is SQVTM and CDR2 ANQGSEA. The V segment lost 2 bases and the J segment 3 bases; nucleotides outside the gene matches: 4. This CDR3 contains 13 residues. Here the CDR3 DNA reads TGCAGCGTTGAAAGTAGACAGGGCTACGAGCAGTACTTC. Encoded protein: CSVESRQGYEQYF.

On this clone: Its ends do not fully match the called genes, so a read error is possible. The CDR3 region is CSAGGGTARHF. The CDR3 DNA sequence: TGCAGTGCTGGGGGGGGAACGGCCAGGCACTTC. The chain carries TRBV20-1 and TRBJ2-7, with 7 bases matching TRBD2. From germline, CDR1 is DFQATT and CDR2 SNEGSKA (reference sequence). CDR3 length: 11 residues.

The V gene is TRBV6-6, the J gene TRBJ1-4; tentatively, D is TRBD1 (5 bases). This CDR3 has 15 amino acids. CDR1 is MNHNY and CDR2 is SVGAGI in the germline V gene (reference sequence). Trimming shortened V by 6 bases and J by 5 bases, and 16 bases separated the two germline ends. CDR3 amino acids: CASSPREGSNEKLFF. CDR3 DNA: TGTGCCAGCAGCCCCCGGGAGGGGAGCAATGAAAAACTGTTTTTT.

V is TRBV9 and J is TRBJ1-1; D not resolved. This CDR3 is built from 15 residues. Per the germline V gene, CDR1 is SGDLS and CDR2 is YYNGEE. The germline V and J ends were trimmed by 4 bases and 3 bases, with 16 bases remaining between them. The CDR3 bases are TGTGCCAGCAGCCCTCAGGCCATGAGGGACACTGAAGCTTTCTTT. This translates into CASSPQAMRDTEAFF. Using reference TRBV9 and TRBJ1-1 for the parts outside the CDR3, the full variable domain is DSGVTQTPKHLITATGQRVTLRCSPRSGDLSVYWYQQSLDQGLQFLIQYYNGEERAKGNILERFSAQQFPDLHSELNLSSLELGDSALYFCASSPQAMRDTEAFFGQGTRLTVV.

The rearrangement joins TRBV27 to TRBJ1-6; 9 nucleotides agree with TRBD1. This CDR3 has 14 residues. CDR1 is MNHEY, CDR2 SMNVEV, per germline (reference sequence). The ends lost 3 bases at V and 8 bases at J; junction bases unmatched: 2. The CDR3 protein is CASSLDRGYSPLHF. CDR3 DNA sequence: TGTGCCAGCAGTTTGGACAGGGGCTATTCACCCCTCCACTTT.

In the case of this clone: The sample holds other DNA sequences that translate to the same CDR3. J is TRBJ1-2 and V is TRBV5-1; TRBD1 agrees at 9 bases. V dropped 4 bases and J dropped 7; count of bases not matched to a gene: 8. This CDR3 region has 14 residues. Germline loops: CDR1 SGHRS, CDR2 YFSETQ. CDR3 DNA sequence: TGCGCCAGCAGCCTCGGGGACAGGGCTGGTGGCTACACCTTC. It codes for CASSLGDRAGGYTF.

The chain carries TRBV30 and TRBJ1-6, with D possibly being TRBD1 (5 bases). Germline V CDR1 and CDR2: GTSNPN, SVGIG (reference sequence). There are 13 residues in the CDR3. The ends were cut back, 0 bases at V and 14 bases at J, with 14 bases in the middle. The CDR3 reads CAWSVPERGALHF. CDR3 in DNA: TGTGCCTGGAGTGTACCGGAACGGGGGGCCCTCCACTTT.

The J gene is TRBJ2-1, the V gene TRBV6-1; 7 nucleotides match TRBD2. There are 15 residues in the CDR3. J lost 6 bases, V lost 6 bases, and 11 bases had no gene match. Germline assignment: CDR1 MNHNS and CDR2 SASEGT. CDR3 DNA sequence: TGTGCCAGCAGGGCCTACGGACGCGGGGGCAATGAGCAGTTCTTC. Translation gives CASRAYGRGGNEQFF.

The genes are TRBV6-5 and TRBJ1-2, with 7 bases matching TRBD1. This CDR3 comprises 15 residues. The germline CDR1 and CDR2 sequences are MNHEY and SVGAGI. J gave up 6 bases and V 1 base, and 8 bases lay outside the gene matches. The DNA for the CDR3 is TGTGCCAGCAGTTACTGGGCAGGGGGGGATCATGGCTACACCTTC. It encodes CASSYWAGGDHGYTF.

This clone has only a few counts. The chain couples TRBV7-3 to TRBJ2-2; D is ambiguous. The ends were cut back, 2 bases at V and 1 base at J, with 11 bases in the middle. Germline CDR1 is SGHTA and CDR2 is FQGTGA. The CDR3 is 16 amino acids. The CDR3 coding sequence is TGTGCCAGCAGCTTACTTCCGACACTGAACACCGGGGAGCTGTTTTTT. It encodes CASSLLPTLNTGELFF.

The rearrangement joins TRBV9 to TRBJ2-7; D is ambiguous. This CDR3 has 14 amino acids. Germline CDR1 SGDLS, CDR2 YYNGEE. V gave up 1 base and J gave up 2 bases, with 10 bases separating them. The CDR3 DNA follows: TGTGCCAGCAGCGTATCCCCACAAACCTACGAGCAGTACTTC. Translating gives CASSVSPQTYEQYF.

The chain employs TRBV29-1 and TRBJ1-1, with D tentatively TRBD1 (6 bases). Trimming removed 5 bases from V and 5 bases from J, with 15 bases in between. The CDR3 is 13 residues long. Germline lookup yields CDR1 SQVTM and CDR2 ANQGSEA. The CDR3 DNA follows: TGCAGCGTTTTTCCCAGGGGTGGGACTGAAGCTTTCTTT. This encodes CSVFPRGGTEAFF. The full variable domain, its missing parts supplied by reference TRBV29-1 and TRBJ1-1, is SAVISQKPSRDICQRGTSLTIQCQVDSQVTMMFWYRQQPGQSLTLIATANQGSEATYESGFVIDKFPISRPNLTFSTLTVSNMSPEDSSIYLCSVFPRGGTEAFFGQGTRLTVV.

On this clone itself: The same CDR3 also results from other DNA sequences found in this sample. The chain recombines TRBV5-1 with TRBJ1-3; tentative D call: TRBD1 (6 bases). Germline CDR1 and CDR2: SGHRS and YFSETQ. The V gene lost 2 bases and the J gene lost 4 bases, with 16 bases spanning the gap. There are 16 residues in the CDR3. As DNA, the CDR3 is TGCGCCAGCAGCTTAAGAGAGGGGGGATCCGGAAACACCATATATTTT. The encoded protein is CASSLREGGSGNTIYF.